This TCR beta chain originates from a study of blood T cell repertoires in COVID-19. The wider study: Samples taken during acute and convalescent COVID-19 were collected in the United States, Italy and Spain. The analysed material was cDNA or gDNA that came from T cells, B-cell-depleted T cells, or PBMCs.

Original data processing: Using reference gene primer amplification, nucleated cell counts were estimated. Produced via immunoSEQ multiplex PCR; TCRdb's table is partial and in-frame only. The V and J calls and clone size were taken over from that table, and D and trimming were inferred from the DNA. This table holds fewer than 300,000 clones, approximately 85% found once. The CDR3 contains 17 residues. With 0 bases removed from V and 4 bases from J, the gap between germline ends came to 17 bases. The germline gives CDR1 SGDLS, CDR2 YYNGEE. The V and J genes are TRBV9 and TRBJ2-1, with D hard to call. The TCR was taken from a man aged 45 to 65 with active or convalescent COVID-19. Sequenced material: peripheral blood. This CDR3 reads CASSVVFRQALYNEQFF. The CDR3, as DNA: TGTGCCAGCAGCGTAGTTTTTCGCCAAGCGTTGTACAATGAGCAGTTCTTC.